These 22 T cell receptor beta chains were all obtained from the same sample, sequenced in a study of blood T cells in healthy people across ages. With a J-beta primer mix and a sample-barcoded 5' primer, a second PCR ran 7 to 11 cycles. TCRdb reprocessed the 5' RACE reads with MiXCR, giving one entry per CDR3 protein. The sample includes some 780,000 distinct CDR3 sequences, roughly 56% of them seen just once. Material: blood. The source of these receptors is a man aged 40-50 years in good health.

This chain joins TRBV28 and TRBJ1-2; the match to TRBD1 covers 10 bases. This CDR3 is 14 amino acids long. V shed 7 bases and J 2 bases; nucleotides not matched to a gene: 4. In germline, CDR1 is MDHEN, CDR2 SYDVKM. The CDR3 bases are TGTGCCAGCACCCGGGACAGGGGAAACTATGGCTACACCTTC. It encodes CASTRDRGNYGYTF.

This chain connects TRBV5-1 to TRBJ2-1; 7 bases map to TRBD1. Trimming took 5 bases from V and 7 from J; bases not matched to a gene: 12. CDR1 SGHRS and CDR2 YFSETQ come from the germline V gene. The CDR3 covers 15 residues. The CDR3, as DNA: TGCGCCAGCAGACTTATAACCGGGACAGTAAATGAGCAGTTCTTC. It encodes CASRLITGTVNEQFF.

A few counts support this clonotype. The CDR3 nucleotides are TGCAGTGCTAGAGCTGCAGGACCGGGATCCCTTTTCGACTATGGCTACACCTTC. It is translated as CSARAAGPGSLFDYGYTF. The V call is TRBV20-1, the J call TRBJ1-2; no firm D call. Between the trimmed V and J ends, which lost 1 base and 3 bases, there was a span of 24 bases. The CDR3 consists of 18 residues. Germline CDR1 and CDR2: DFQATT and SNEGSKA (reference sequence).

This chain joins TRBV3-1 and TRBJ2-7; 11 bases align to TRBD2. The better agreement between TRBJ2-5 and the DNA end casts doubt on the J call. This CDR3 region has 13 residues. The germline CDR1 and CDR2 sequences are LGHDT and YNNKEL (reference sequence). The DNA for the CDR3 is TGTGCCAGCAGCGTGGGACTAGCGGCGACCCAGTACTTC. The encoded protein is CASSVGLAATQYF.

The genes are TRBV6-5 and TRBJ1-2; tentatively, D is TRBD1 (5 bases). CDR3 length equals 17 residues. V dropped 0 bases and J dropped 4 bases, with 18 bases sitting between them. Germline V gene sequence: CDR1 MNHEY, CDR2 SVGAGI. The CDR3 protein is CASSYSTAPGTVYGYTF. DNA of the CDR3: TGTGCCAGCAGTTACTCGACCGCTCCTGGGACGGTCTATGGCTACACCTTC.

The CDR3 DNA sequence: TGTGCCAGCAGCATAGAGGCGGGGGGGATCACAGATACGCAGTATTTT. Its protein product is CASSIEAGGITDTQYF. The chain is built from TRBV9 and TRBJ2-3, with 9 bases lining up with TRBD2. The V and J ends lost 4 bases and 2 bases, in that order; junction bases with no gene match: 8. Germline V gene sequence: CDR1 SGDLS, CDR2 YYNGEE. The CDR3 has 16 residues. Together with reference TRBV9 and TRBJ2-3, the CDR3 gives the full variable domain: DSGVTQTPKHLITATGQRVTLRCSPRSGDLSVYWYQQSLDQGLQFLIQYYNGEERAKGNILERFSAQQFPDLHSELNLSSLELGDSALYFCASSIEAGGITDTQYFGPGTRLTVL.

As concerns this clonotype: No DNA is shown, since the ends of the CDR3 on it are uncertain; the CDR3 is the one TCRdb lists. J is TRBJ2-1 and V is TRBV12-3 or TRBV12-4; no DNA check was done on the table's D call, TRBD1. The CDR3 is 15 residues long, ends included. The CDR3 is CASSSGQGFLETQFF.

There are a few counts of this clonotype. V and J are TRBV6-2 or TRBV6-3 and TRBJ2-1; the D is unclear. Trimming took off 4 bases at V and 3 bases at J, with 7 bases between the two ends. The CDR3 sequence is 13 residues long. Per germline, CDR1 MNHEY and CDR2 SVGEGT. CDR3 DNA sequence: TGTGCCAGCAGTTCCGTCCGCTACAATGAGCAGTTCTTC. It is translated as CASSSVRYNEQFF.

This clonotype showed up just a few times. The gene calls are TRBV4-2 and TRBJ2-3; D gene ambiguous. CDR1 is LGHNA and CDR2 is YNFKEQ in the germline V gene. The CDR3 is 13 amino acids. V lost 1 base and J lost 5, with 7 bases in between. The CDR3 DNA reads TGTGCCAGCAGCCAAGTCGTGGGAGATACGCAGTATTTT. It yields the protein CASSQVVGDTQYF.

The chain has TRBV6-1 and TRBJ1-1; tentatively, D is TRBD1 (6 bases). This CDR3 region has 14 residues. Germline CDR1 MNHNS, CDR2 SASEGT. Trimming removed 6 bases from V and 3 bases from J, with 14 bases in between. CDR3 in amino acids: CASREQGGHTEAFF. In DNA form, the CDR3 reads TGTGCCAGCAGGGAACAGGGAGGCCACACTGAAGCTTTCTTT.

CDR3 protein: CASSRGRDVTYNEQFF. CDR3 nucleotides: TGCGCCAGCAGCCGTGGGCGGGACGTCACCTACAATGAGCAGTTCTTC. V usage is TRBV4-3 and J usage is TRBJ2-1; TRBD2 might be the D (6 bases). This CDR3 is 16 amino acids long. Germline V CDR1 and CDR2: LGHNA, YSLEER. V dropped 4 bases and J dropped 2 bases, with 15 bases sitting between them.

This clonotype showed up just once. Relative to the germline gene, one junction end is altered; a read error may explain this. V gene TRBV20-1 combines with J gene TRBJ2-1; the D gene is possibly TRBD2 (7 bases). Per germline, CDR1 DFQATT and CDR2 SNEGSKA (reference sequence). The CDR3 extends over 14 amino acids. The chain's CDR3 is CGAIRGGLTNEQFF. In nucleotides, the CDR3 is TGCGGTGCTATTAGGGGGGGGCTAACGAATGAGCAGTTCTTC.

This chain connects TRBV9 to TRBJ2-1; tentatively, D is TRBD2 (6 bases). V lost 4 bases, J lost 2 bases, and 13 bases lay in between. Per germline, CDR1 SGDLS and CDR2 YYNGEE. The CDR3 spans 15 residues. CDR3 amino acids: CASSPSGLPYNEQFF. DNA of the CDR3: TGTGCCAGCAGCCCAAGCGGGCTACCCTACAATGAGCAGTTCTTC. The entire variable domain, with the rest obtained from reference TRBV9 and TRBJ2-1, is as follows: DSGVTQTPKHLITATGQRVTLRCSPRSGDLSVYWYQQSLDQGLQFLIQYYNGEERAKGNILERFSAQQFPDLHSELNLSSLELGDSALYFCASSPSGLPYNEQFFGPGTRLTVL.

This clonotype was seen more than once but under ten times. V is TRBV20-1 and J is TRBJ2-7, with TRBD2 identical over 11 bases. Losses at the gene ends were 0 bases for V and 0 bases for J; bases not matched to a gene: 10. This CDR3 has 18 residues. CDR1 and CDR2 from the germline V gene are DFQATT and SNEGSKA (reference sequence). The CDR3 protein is CSARDPGVAGGSSYEQYF. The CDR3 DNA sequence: TGCAGTGCTAGAGATCCGGGCGTAGCGGGAGGGTCCTCCTACGAGCAGTACTTC.

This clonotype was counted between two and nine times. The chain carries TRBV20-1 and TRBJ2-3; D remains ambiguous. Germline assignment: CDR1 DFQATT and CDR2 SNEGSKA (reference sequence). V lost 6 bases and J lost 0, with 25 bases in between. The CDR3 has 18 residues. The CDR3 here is CSATTGWATPASTDTQYF. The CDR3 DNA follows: TGCAGTGCCACAACGGGTTGGGCCACCCCTGCTAGCACAGATACGCAGTATTTT.

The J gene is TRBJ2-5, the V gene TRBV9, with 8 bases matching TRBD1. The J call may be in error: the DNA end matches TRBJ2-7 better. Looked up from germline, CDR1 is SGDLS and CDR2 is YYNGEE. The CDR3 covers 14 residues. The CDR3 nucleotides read TGTGCCAGCAGCGTAGGAGGGACAGGAGACGAGCAGTACTTC. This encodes CASSVGGTGDEQYF.

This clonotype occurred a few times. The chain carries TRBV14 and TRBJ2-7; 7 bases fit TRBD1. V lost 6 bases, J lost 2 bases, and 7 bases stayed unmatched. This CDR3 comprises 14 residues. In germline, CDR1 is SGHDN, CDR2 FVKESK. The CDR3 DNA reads TGTGCCAGCAGTCAGACAGGGTTAACCTACGAGCAGTACTTC. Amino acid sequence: CASSQTGLTYEQYF.

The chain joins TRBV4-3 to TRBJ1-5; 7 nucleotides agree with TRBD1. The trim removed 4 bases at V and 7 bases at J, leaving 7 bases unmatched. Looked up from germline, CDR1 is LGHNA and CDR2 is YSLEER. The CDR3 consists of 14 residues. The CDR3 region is CASSRYQGGQPQHF. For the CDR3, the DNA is TGCGCCAGCAGCCGCTATCAGGGGGGCCAGCCCCAGCATTTT.

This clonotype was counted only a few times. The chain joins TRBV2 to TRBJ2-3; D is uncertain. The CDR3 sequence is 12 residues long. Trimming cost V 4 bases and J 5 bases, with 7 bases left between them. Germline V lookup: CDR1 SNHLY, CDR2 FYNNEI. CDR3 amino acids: CASSGPLDTQYF. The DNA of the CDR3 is TGTGCCAGCAGTGGTCCCCTAGATACGCAGTATTTT.

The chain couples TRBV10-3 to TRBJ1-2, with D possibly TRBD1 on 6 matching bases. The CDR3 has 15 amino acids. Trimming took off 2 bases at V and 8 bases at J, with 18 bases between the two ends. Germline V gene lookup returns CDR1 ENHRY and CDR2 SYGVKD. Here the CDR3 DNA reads TGTGCCATCAGTGAGCCCCGGAATGGCGGGGGCGGCTACACCTTC. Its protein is CAISEPRNGGGGYTF.

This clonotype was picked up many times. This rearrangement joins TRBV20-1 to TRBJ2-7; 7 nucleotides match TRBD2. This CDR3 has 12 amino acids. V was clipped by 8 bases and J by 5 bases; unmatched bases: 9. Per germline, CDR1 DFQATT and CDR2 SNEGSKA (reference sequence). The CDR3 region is CSLERDQNEQYF. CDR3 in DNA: TGCAGTCTCGAGCGGGACCAAAACGAGCAGTACTTC.

CDR3 bases: TGTGCCAGCAAAACACCCGGATTTCGCACAGATACGCAGTATTTT. This gives the protein CASKTPGFRTDTQYF. The chain recombines TRBV28 with TRBJ2-3; D remains unclear. This CDR3 is built from 15 residues. The germline V gene has CDR1 MDHEN and CDR2 SYDVKM. Trimming left V 7 bases short and J 1 base short, with 15 bases between.